This TCR beta chain was recovered during a study of T cell responses to AZD1222 COVID-19 vaccine. Study findings and constraints: As reported, nearly half of all spike-specific TCRs target variant regions that are unmutated.

Remarks on this clone: Antigen specificity is unknown.

Assay: immunoSEQ multiplex PCR; the TCRdb copy retains only in-frame clones and omits some. The table includes about 120,000 clones, about 89% detected once. Per germline, CDR1 LGHDT and CDR2 YNNKEL (reference sequence). The CDR3 runs 14 residues. Trimming removed 4 bases at V and 2 bases at J, with 10 bases between. The TCR was taken from an adult in good health. The input for sequencing was peripheral blood, taken on day 0 of AZD1222 vaccination. The chain employs TRBV3-1 (or the pseudogene TRBV3-2) and TRBJ2-3; tentative D call: TRBD2 (7 bases). The CDR3 sequence is CASSPGGSTDTQYF. The CDR3, as DNA: TGTGCCAGCAGCCCGGGGGGCTCCACAGATACGCAGTATTTT.